These 2 T cell receptor beta chains were all obtained from the same sample, sequenced in a study of metastatic and nonmetastatic thyroid tumors. No patient had received any treatment before thyroid surgery. From the PCR reads, TCRdb re-called clones with MiXCR. This table holds 85,000 to 95,000 clones, about 15% found once. The specimen was blood. All receptors come from a female donor with papillary thyroid cancer or a benign thyroid nodule (not recorded which). Some clones in this sample may be carry-over from other donors' samples.

The chain joins TRBV11-2 to TRBJ2-7, with D maybe TRBD1 (6 bases). Germline values: CDR1 SGHAT, CDR2 FQNNGV. The germline V and J ends were trimmed by 4 bases and 2 bases, with 12 bases remaining between them. This CDR3 comprises 14 residues. CDR3 sequence (DNA): TGTGCCAGCAGCTGGGGGCAGGGTGCCTACGAGCAGTACTTC. The encoded protein is CASSWGQGAYEQYF.

This clone occurred many times. Other DNA sequences in this sample translate to the same CDR3. The chain uses TRBV27 and TRBJ2-7; 9 bases are a match to TRBD1. The V gene end was trimmed by 3 bases and the J gene end by 3 bases; junction bases not matched to a gene: 3. CDR1 and CDR2 (germline): MNHEY, SMNVEV (reference sequence). The CDR3 is 14 amino acids. The chain's CDR3 is CASSLMGQGYEQYF. CDR3 sequence (DNA): TGTGCCAGCAGTTTGATGGGACAGGGCTACGAGCAGTACTTC.